The 23 T cell receptor beta chains below all came from one sample that was sequenced in a study of neoadjuvant nivolumab and ipilimumab in lung cancer. The method was immunoSEQ multiplex PCR; TCRdb's version includes in-frame clones alone and lacks a portion of them. Among about 18,000 clones listed, around 82% were seen once. The sample consisted of tumor tissue, taken after neoadjuvant nivolumab, alone or with ipilimumab, at or shortly before surgery. The receptors originated from an adult with non-small cell lung cancer.

This clone was detected only a few times. The CDR3 DNA sequence: TGCGCCAGCAGACGACAGGGGGTGAGCACTGAAGCTTTCTTT. Residues: CASRRQGVSTEAFF. The V and J genes are TRBV5-1 and TRBJ1-1, with 9 bases identical to TRBD1. The CDR3 spans 14 residues. J gave up 4 bases and V 5 bases, and 6 bases lay outside the gene matches. Germline V gene data show CDR1 as SGHRS and CDR2 as YFSETQ.

The V call is TRBV13, the J call TRBJ2-7, with a possible D match to TRBD2 (5 bases). CDR1 and CDR2 (germline): PRHDT, FYEKMQ (reference sequence). This CDR3 has 13 residues. Trimming removed 2 bases at V and 3 bases at J, with 8 bases between. In DNA form, the CDR3 reads TGTGCCAGCAGCTTACTAGGGAGCTACGAGCAGTACTTC. It translates to CASSLLGSYEQYF.

This clone appeared once. This sequence joins TRBV5-3 and TRBJ1-5; no clear D. TRBV5-3 belongs to the ORF category, with a function that is uncertain. CDR3 length: 15 amino acids. V gave up 0 bases and J gave up 0 bases, with 7 bases separating them. The CDR3 DNA sequence: TGTGCCAGAAGCTTGGTGGCGGGTAGCAATCAGCCCCAGCATTTT. It yields the protein CARSLVAGSNQPQHF.

This clone turned up a few times. The V and J genes are TRBV5-4 and TRBJ2-3, with D possibly TRBD1 on 5 matching bases. Germline V gene lookup returns CDR1 SGHNT and CDR2 YYREEE (reference sequence). The CDR3 consists of 13 residues. With 5 bases removed from V and 4 bases from J, the gap between germline ends came to 11 bases. CDR3 in amino acids: CASRWGSADTQYF. The DNA for the CDR3 is TGTGCCAGCAGATGGGGCTCTGCAGATACGCAGTATTTT.

V is TRBV5-4 and J is TRBJ2-7; 7 positions match TRBD1. The CDR3 has 14 residues. Per germline, CDR1 SGHNT and CDR2 YYREEE (reference sequence). Unmatched junction bases numbered 7, after V lost 4 bases and J lost 3 bases. CDR3 residues: CASSVRQGNYEQYF. The CDR3 DNA reads as TGTGCCAGCAGCGTGAGACAGGGAAACTACGAGCAGTACTTC.

V and J are TRBV7-2 and TRBJ2-7; D not certain. Germline V CDR1 and CDR2: SGHTA, FQGNSA. CDR3 length: 13 amino acids. Trimming removed 3 bases at V and 3 bases at J, with 9 bases between. The CDR3 bases are TGTGCCAGCAGCTTCGGCGTCTACTACGAGCAGTACTTC. It specifies CASSFGVYYEQYF.

This chain uses TRBV9 with TRBJ1-5; 9 bases map to TRBD1. CDR3 length equals 15 residues. Trimming at V came to 2 bases and at J to 1 base, leaving 1 base not matched to a gene. The V gene's germline CDR1 is SGDLS and CDR2 YYNGEE. The CDR3 loop reads CASSVTGGSNQPQHF. Here the CDR3 DNA reads TGTGCCAGCAGCGTGACAGGGGGGAGCAATCAGCCCCAGCATTTT.

The rearrangement links TRBV5-3 to TRBJ2-5; 7 bases line up with TRBD2. TRBV5-3 is an ORF, and what it does is uncertain. V trimming: 10 bases; J trimming: 7 bases; junction bases outside the gene matches: 16. The CDR3 extends over 14 amino acids. CDR3 sequence: CAPGLRGRGGTQYF. In DNA form, the CDR3 reads TGTGCCCCGGGCTTACGGGGGAGGGGAGGGACCCAGTACTTC.

The gene calls are TRBV5-1 and TRBJ2-3; TRBD1 matches at 7 bases. Per germline, CDR1 SGHRS and CDR2 YFSETQ. The CDR3 covers 16 residues. V was pared by 0 bases and J by 3 bases, with 7 bases of the junction left unmatched. This CDR3 reads CASSLGTGYKTDTQYF. Here the CDR3 DNA reads TGCGCCAGCAGCTTGGGGACAGGCTATAAGACAGATACGCAGTATTTT.

The chain combines TRBV7-8 with TRBJ2-1, with TRBD2 identical over 7 bases. Losses at the gene ends were 4 bases for V and 3 bases for J; bases not matched to a gene: 15. This CDR3 is 18 amino acids long. The germline CDR1 and CDR2 sequences are SGHVS and FQNEAQ. The CDR3 here is CASSSSVGGGRHYNEQFF. The CDR3 region has the DNA TGTGCCAGCAGCTCATCGGTGGGTGGCGGGAGACACTACAATGAGCAGTTCTTC.

This rearrangement joins TRBV28 to TRBJ2-1; tentatively, D is TRBD1 or TRBD2 (5 bases each). Looked up from germline, CDR1 is MDHEN and CDR2 is SYDVKM. Trimming left V 2 bases short and J 0 bases short, with 8 bases between. The CDR3 length is 15 residues. The CDR3 here is CASSLPGTSYNEQFF. Here the CDR3 DNA reads TGTGCCAGCAGTTTACCCGGGACCTCCTACAATGAGCAGTTCTTC.

This clone is a singleton in its sample. This rearrangement joins TRBV14 to TRBJ1-2, with 10 positions matching TRBD1. CDR1 and CDR2 from the germline V gene are SGHDN and FVKESK. With V trimmed by 1 base and J by 6 bases, 8 bases remained unmatched. This CDR3 has 16 residues. The CDR3 loop is CASSQVFDRGRNGYTF. CDR3 bases: TGTGCCAGCAGCCAAGTCTTCGACAGGGGGCGAAATGGCTACACCTTC.

The V and J genes are TRBV7-2 and TRBJ2-7, with 7 positions matching TRBD2. V dropped 3 bases and J dropped 3; count of bases not matched to a gene: 2. Germline loops: CDR1 SGHTA, CDR2 FQGNSA. The CDR3 is made up of 13 amino acids. The CDR3 spells CASSLTSLYEQYF. The CDR3, as DNA: TGTGCCAGCAGCTTGACTAGCCTCTACGAGCAGTACTTC. Combining the CDR3 with reference TRBV7-2 and TRBJ2-7 gives the whole variable domain GAGVSQSPSNKVTEKGKDVELRCDPISGHTALYWYRQSLGQGLEFLIYFQGNSAPDKSGLPSDRFSAERTGGSVSTLTIQRTQQEDSAVYLCASSLTSLYEQYFGPGTRLTVT.

This clone occurred once. The V gene is TRBV7-8, the J gene TRBJ2-7; 11 bases align to TRBD2. The junction had 5 bases not matched to a gene; V was cut back by 4 bases and J by 6 bases. The germline CDR1 and CDR2 sequences are SGHVS and FQNEAQ. The CDR3 extends over 14 amino acids. CDR3 nucleotides: TGTGCCAGCAGCTACATAGCGGGAGGGGCCGAGCAGTACTTC. This codes for CASSYIAGGAEQYF. The whole variable domain, remainder taken from reference TRBV7-8 and TRBJ2-7, is GAGVSQSPRYKVAKRGQDVALRCDPISGHVSLFWYQQALGQGPEFLTYFQNEAQLDKSGLPSDRFFAERPEGSVSTLKIQRTQQEDSAVYLCASSYIAGGAEQYFGPGTRLTVT.

This rearrangement joins TRBV19 to TRBJ1-5; D gene unclear. The ends were cut back, 8 bases at V and 4 bases at J, with 12 bases in the middle. This CDR3 comprises 13 residues. In germline, CDR1 is LNHDA, CDR2 SQIVND (reference sequence). CDR3 coding DNA: TGTGCCAGTGGCCACGGGATAAATCAGCCCCAGCATTTT. Its translation is CASGHGINQPQHF. Drawing the rest from reference TRBV19 and TRBJ1-5, the complete variable domain is DGGITQSPKYLFRKEGQNVTLSCEQNLNHDAMYWYRQDPGQGLRLIYYSQIVNDFQKGDIAEGYSVSREKKESFPLTVTSAQKNPTAFYLCASGHGINQPQHFGDGTRLSIL.

The table lists this clone with a few counts. The chain carries TRBV6-5 and TRBJ2-5, with a weak D call TRBD2 (6 bases). Germline V gene data show CDR1 as MNHEY and CDR2 as SVGAGI. V lost 8 bases and J 3 bases, leaving 7 bases between the germline ends. The CDR3 spans 11 residues. Here the CDR3 reads CASGRKETQYF. CDR3 nucleotide sequence: TGTGCCAGCGGGAGGAAAGAGACCCAGTACTTC.

In nucleotides, the CDR3 is TGTGCCAGCAGCTCTGGGACCCACGCGGATGGCTACACCTTC. Encoded protein: CASSSGTHADGYTF. The gene calls are TRBV7-9 and TRBJ1-2; tentative D call: TRBD1 (5 bases). The CDR3 has 14 residues. Germline V CDR1 and CDR2: SEHNR, FQNEAQ (reference sequence). V was trimmed by 4 bases and J by 6 bases, leaving 15 bases between them.

The chain uses TRBV6-6 and TRBJ2-2; D uncertain. The V gene lost 6 bases and the J gene lost 5 bases, with 13 bases spanning the gap. Per the germline V gene, CDR1 is MNHNY and CDR2 is SVGAGI (reference sequence). This CDR3 spans 14 amino acids. CDR3 protein: CASREYSSTGELFF. CDR3 in DNA: TGTGCCAGCAGGGAGTACAGCTCTACCGGGGAGCTGTTTTTT.

The chain uses TRBV15 and TRBJ2-5, with D unclear. Per germline, CDR1 LNHNV and CDR2 YYDKDF (reference sequence). The germline V and J ends were trimmed by 0 bases and 5 bases, with 16 bases remaining between them. CDR3 length equals 16 residues. The DNA for the CDR3 is TGTGCCACCAGCAGAGATGGAAACTATCTAGAGGAGACCCAGTACTTC. Its protein is CATSRDGNYLEETQYF.

The V gene is TRBV4-1, the J gene TRBJ2-3; the match to TRBD2 covers 8 bases. Germline V gene sequence: CDR1 MGHRA, CDR2 YSYEKL. The CDR3 covers 15 residues. V lost 5 bases, J lost 2 bases, and 6 bases stayed unmatched. CDR3 region: CASSTSSGYTDTQYF. The CDR3 bases are TGCGCCAGCAGCACCTCTAGCGGGTACACAGATACGCAGTATTTT.

The chain links TRBV28 to TRBJ2-1; 8 bases map to TRBD2. The V segment lost 10 bases and the J segment 4 bases; nucleotides outside the gene matches: 9. The CDR3 totals 14 residues. Per germline, CDR1 MDHEN and CDR2 SYDVKM. CDR3 loop: CATRGAGGYNEQFF. The CDR3 DNA reads TGTGCCACCCGGGGTGCGGGAGGTTACAATGAGCAGTTCTTC.

The chain employs TRBV12-5 and TRBJ1-2, with D unresolved. V dropped 0 bases and J dropped 5 bases, with 4 bases sitting between them. Germline CDR1 reads LGHNT; CDR2 reads FRNRAP. This CDR3 is 12 amino acids long. For the CDR3, the DNA is TGTGCTAGTGGTTTGGTACCATATGGCTACACCTTC. This translates into CASGLVPYGYTF.

V gene TRBV19 combines with J gene TRBJ1-2; D gene uncertain. The germline V and J ends were trimmed by 4 bases and 2 bases, with 8 bases remaining between them. From germline, CDR1 is LNHDA and CDR2 SQIVND (reference sequence). CDR3 length equals 13 residues. The CDR3 DNA follows: TGTGCCAGTAGTAAAGGGAGAAACTATGGCTACACCTTC. Protein sequence: CASSKGRNYGYTF. Drawing the rest from reference TRBV19 and TRBJ1-2, the complete variable domain is DGGITQSPKYLFRKEGQNVTLSCEQNLNHDAMYWYRQDPGQGLRLIYYSQIVNDFQKGDIAEGYSVSREKKESFPLTVTSAQKNPTAFYLCASSKGRNYGYTFGSGTRLTVV.